This T cell receptor (beta chain) stems from a study of control samples from healthy donors and cancer patients. The table came from immunoSEQ multiplex PCR; TCRdb's copy has only in-frame clones and leaves some out. The sample carries tens of thousands of clones, around 86% recorded once. This clone was counted once. Trimming shortened V by 5 bases and J by 1 base, and 21 bases separated the two germline ends. CDR1 SGHRS and CDR2 YFSETQ come from the germline V gene. The CDR3 has 17 residues. This TCR was sampled from a woman aged 40-49 years with lung cancer. The sequenced material came from PBMCs. V is TRBV5-1 and J is TRBJ1-1, with D possibly TRBD1 on 5 matching bases. CDR3 nucleotides: TGCGCCAGCAGGACTTTCCAGGGCGGAGCGAGGAACACTGAAGCTTTCTTT. This translates into CASRTFQGGARNTEAFF.